These 18 T cell receptor beta chains originate from one sample sequenced in a study of shared clonotypes between healthy human individuals (dated by TCRdb to 2018 to 2020). Library construction relied on the immunoSEQ multiplex PCR assay. Held by TCRdb, this immuneACCESS table contains in-frame sequences only and omits some clones. Under half of the omission traces to an unresolved V gene where checked; the cause of the rest is unknown. The table for this sample lists around 2.1 million clones; under 97% of them were counted only once. The ten largest clones take up around 0.13% of the sample. The sample was naive CD4+ T cells sorted from blood. Read against the paper, the sample's cell subset or site label means: CD45RA+ positively selected. Receptor source: a man between 18 and 35 years old in good health.

This clone was found once. CDR3 in DNA: TGTGCCAGCAGCTGGGCCAGTATAAGCGAGCAGTACTTC. Its protein is CASSWASISEQYF. The chain uses TRBV7-2 and TRBJ2-7; D uncertain. The CDR3 length is 13 residues. Germline values: CDR1 SGHTA, CDR2 FQGNSA. Trimming cost V 4 bases and J 6 bases, with 13 bases left between them.

The chain recombines TRBV5-1 with TRBJ2-3, with D possibly being TRBD1 or TRBD2 (5 bases each). This CDR3 is 15 amino acids long. Germline-derived CDR1 and CDR2 are SGHRS and YFSETQ. Trimming took off 1 base at V and 5 bases at J, with 14 bases between the two ends. The CDR3 protein is CASSLRVGAEDTQYF. The CDR3 coding sequence is TGCGCCAGCAGCTTGAGGGTCGGGGCGGAAGATACGCAGTATTTT.

Remarks on this clone: The sample holds other DNA sequences that translate to the same CDR3. The chain combines TRBV6-5 with TRBJ1-1; the match to TRBD1 covers 7 bases. The CDR3 has 13 residues. Germline V gives CDR1 MNHEY, CDR2 SVGAGI. Germline trimming cut 7 bases from V and 1 base from J; bases unmatched to any gene: 3. The chain's CDR3 is CASNRQGNTEAFF. CDR3 DNA: TGTGCCAGCAATAGACAGGGGAACACTGAAGCTTTCTTT.

This clone came up once. In the same sample, other DNA sequences code for this CDR3. The chain recombines TRBV30 with TRBJ2-5; possibly TRBD1 for D (6 bases). V was cut by 0 bases and J by 3 bases, with 11 bases left in between. The CDR3 spans 14 residues. CDR1 is GTSNPN, CDR2 SVGIG, per germline (reference sequence). In DNA form, the CDR3 reads TGTGCCTGGAGTGTTGGGGGCGTCGAAGAGACCCAGTACTTC. Translating gives CAWSVGGVEETQYF.

The rearrangement joins TRBV18 to TRBJ2-7, with 11 nucleotides matching TRBD1. The trim removed 5 bases at V and 6 bases at J, leaving 9 bases unmatched. Germline V gene data show CDR1 as KGHSH and CDR2 as LQKENI. This CDR3 has 15 residues. CDR3 nucleotides: TGTGCCAGCTCAAGACCGGGACAGGGGGAAAGCGAGCAGTACTTC. This encodes CASSRPGQGESEQYF.

The chain employs TRBV27 and TRBJ2-1, with D unclear. From germline, CDR1 is MNHEY and CDR2 SMNVEV (reference sequence). Deletions cut 2 bases from V and 4 bases from J, with 15 bases between. CDR3 size: 16 residues. CDR3 nucleotides: TGTGCCAGCAGTTTAGTTTTCACCCAGTCGTACAATGAGCAGTTCTTC. The encoded protein is CASSLVFTQSYNEQFF.

This clone was recorded once. The chain uses TRBV14 and TRBJ1-1; D unresolved. Trimming pared 0 bases from V and 8 bases from J, leaving 10 bases between. The CDR3 covers 13 residues. Germline CDR1 reads SGHDN; CDR2 reads FVKESK. CDR3 DNA sequence: TGTGCCAGCAGCCAAGAACGACGGCGGGAAGCTTTCTTT. Protein: CASSQERRREAFF.

The chain joins TRBV6-5 to TRBJ1-2; 9 bases align to TRBD1. V lost 2 bases and J lost 1; bases outside the gene matches: 5. This CDR3 contains 16 residues. Germline CDR1 and CDR2: MNHEY and SVGAGI. The CDR3 protein is CASSYHGQGFNYGYTF. The CDR3 coding sequence is TGTGCCAGCAGTTACCACGGACAGGGGTTTAACTATGGCTACACCTTC.

The sample holds one count of this clone. The junction differs from germline at one of its ends, possibly a read error. This chain uses TRBV6-5 with TRBJ1-2, with 11 bases fitting TRBD1. The CDR3 consists of 12 residues. In germline, CDR1 is MNHEY, CDR2 SVGAGI. CDR3 amino acids: CASSGRTGGFTF. DNA for the CDR3: TGTGCCAGCAGTGGGAGGACAGGGGGCTTCACCTTC.

For this clone: Different DNA sequences within this sample yield the same CDR3. The rearrangement links TRBV10-3 to TRBJ2-3, with a weak D call TRBD2 (6 bases). This CDR3 region has 14 residues. CDR1 is ENHRY, CDR2 SYGVKD, per germline. V was clipped by 0 bases and J by 5 bases, with 9 bases between them. As DNA, the CDR3 is TGTGCCATCAGTGAGTCAGCAGCGGGAGATACGCAGTATTTT. Protein: CAISESAAGDTQYF.

V is TRBV11-2 and J is TRBJ2-3; 8 bases map to TRBD2. V gave up 1 base and J gave up 0 bases; unmatched junction bases: 3. The CDR3 contains 16 residues. Germline assignment: CDR1 SGHAT and CDR2 FQNNGV. CDR3 region: CASSLGSGGSTDTQYF. The CDR3 DNA reads TGTGCCAGCAGCTTAGGGTCGGGGGGGAGCACAGATACGCAGTATTTT.

The count of this clone is one. V and J are TRBV6-5 and TRBJ2-7, with 7 bases aligning to TRBD2. The CDR3 covers 15 residues. The trim removed 0 bases at V and 6 bases at J, leaving 8 bases unmatched. In germline, CDR1 is MNHEY, CDR2 SVGAGI. The CDR3 nucleotides read TGTGCCAGCAGTTACTCGGCTAGCGGTGTTTTCGAGCAGTACTTC. This encodes CASSYSASGVFEQYF.

The V call is TRBV5-8, the J call TRBJ2-7, with D maybe TRBD1 (6 bases). The germline CDR1 and CDR2 sequences are SGHTS and YDEGEE. This CDR3 is built from 13 residues. Trimming pared 4 bases from V and 2 bases from J, leaving 10 bases between. CDR3 protein: CASSRTATYEQYF. DNA for the CDR3: TGTGCCAGCAGCCGGACAGCCACCTACGAGCAGTACTTC.

V gene TRBV6-1 combines with J gene TRBJ1-2, with 7 bases lining up with TRBD1. This CDR3 has 15 amino acids. CDR1 and CDR2 (germline): MNHNS, SASEGT. J was trimmed by 5 bases and V by 1 base; bases with no gene match: 7. The DNA of the CDR3 is TGTGCCAGCAGTGAAGGTCCCGGACAGGAGTATGGCTACACCTTC. This sequence encodes CASSEGPGQEYGYTF.

V and J are TRBV9 and TRBJ1-4; TRBD1 is a possible D gene (5 bases). V lost 0 bases, J lost 7 bases, and 16 bases lay in between. Germline V gene sequence: CDR1 SGDLS, CDR2 YYNGEE. This CDR3 spans 16 amino acids. The CDR3 sequence is CASSVGGGGSSEKLFF. The CDR3, as DNA: TGTGCCAGCAGCGTAGGCGGGGGGGGTAGTAGTGAAAAACTGTTTTTT. The entire variable domain, with the rest obtained from reference TRBV9 and TRBJ1-4, is as follows: DSGVTQTPKHLITATGQRVTLRCSPRSGDLSVYWYQQSLDQGLQFLIQYYNGEERAKGNILERFSAQQFPDLHSELNLSSLELGDSALYFCASSVGGGGSSEKLFFGSGTQLSVL.

This chain joins TRBV6-5 and TRBJ1-5; D gene unclear. V was pared by 5 bases and J by 0 bases, with 11 bases between. CDR1 is MNHEY, CDR2 SVGAGI, per germline. CDR3 length equals 15 residues. The CDR3 DNA is TGTGCCAGCAGTCCCCCGGGCGGTAGCAATCAGCCCCAGCATTTT. As protein: CASSPPGGSNQPQHF.

The chain has TRBV28 and TRBJ1-5; tentative D call: TRBD1 (6 bases). V was shortened by 2 bases and J by 4 bases, with 12 bases between the two germline ends. CDR3 size: 15 residues. CDR1 MDHEN and CDR2 SYDVKM come from the germline V gene. This CDR3 is CASSLNTGANQPQHF. CDR3 coding DNA: TGTGCCAGCAGTTTAAACACGGGGGCTAATCAGCCCCAGCATTTT.

The chain employs TRBV5-6 and TRBJ2-1; D may be TRBD2 (6 bases). The V end lost 5 bases, the J end lost 9 bases, and 18 bases lay between the germline ends. The CDR3 is 14 amino acids. Germline V lookup: CDR1 SGHDT, CDR2 YYEEEE. The CDR3 DNA sequence: TGTGCCAGCAGTACCGCGGGACTGGTCTTTGAGCAGTTCTTC. Translation gives CASSTAGLVFEQFF.